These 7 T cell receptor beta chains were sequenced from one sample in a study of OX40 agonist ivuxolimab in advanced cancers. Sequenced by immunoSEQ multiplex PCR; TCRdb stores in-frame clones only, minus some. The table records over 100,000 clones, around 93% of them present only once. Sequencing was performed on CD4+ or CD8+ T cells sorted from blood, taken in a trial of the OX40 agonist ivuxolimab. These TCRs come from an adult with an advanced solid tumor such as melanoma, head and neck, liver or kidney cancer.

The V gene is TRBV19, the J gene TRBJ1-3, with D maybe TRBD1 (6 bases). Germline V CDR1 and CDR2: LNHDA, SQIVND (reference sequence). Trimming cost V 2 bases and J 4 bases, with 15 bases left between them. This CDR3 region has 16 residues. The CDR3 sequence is CASSISSGHSGNTIYF. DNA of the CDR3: TGTGCCAGTAGTATATCATCGGGACATTCGGGAAACACCATATATTTT.

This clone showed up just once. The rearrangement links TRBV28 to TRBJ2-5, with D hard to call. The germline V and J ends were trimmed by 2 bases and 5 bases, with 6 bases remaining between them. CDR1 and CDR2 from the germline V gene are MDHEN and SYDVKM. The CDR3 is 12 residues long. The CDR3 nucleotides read TGTGCCAGCAGTTTAGCTTGGGAGACCCAGTACTTC. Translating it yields CASSLAWETQYF.

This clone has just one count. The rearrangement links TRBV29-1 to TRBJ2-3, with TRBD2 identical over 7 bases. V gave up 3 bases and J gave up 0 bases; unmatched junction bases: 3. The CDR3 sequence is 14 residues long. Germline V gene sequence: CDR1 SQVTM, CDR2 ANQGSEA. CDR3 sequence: CSVDGGTSTDTQYF. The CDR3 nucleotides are TGCAGCGTTGACGGGGGGACTAGCACAGATACGCAGTATTTT.

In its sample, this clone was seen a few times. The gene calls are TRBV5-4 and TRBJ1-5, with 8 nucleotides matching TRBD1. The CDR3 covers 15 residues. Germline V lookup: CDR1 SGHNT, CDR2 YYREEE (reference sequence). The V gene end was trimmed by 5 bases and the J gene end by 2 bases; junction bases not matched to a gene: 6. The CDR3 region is CASSPDRDGNQPQHF. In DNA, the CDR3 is TGTGCCAGCAGTCCGGACAGGGATGGCAATCAGCCCCAGCATTTT.

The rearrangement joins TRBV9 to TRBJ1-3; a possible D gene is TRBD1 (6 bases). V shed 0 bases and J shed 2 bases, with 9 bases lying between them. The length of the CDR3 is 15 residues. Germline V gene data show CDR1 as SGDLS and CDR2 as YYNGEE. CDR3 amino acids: CASSVGKGAGNTIYF. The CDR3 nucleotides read TGTGCCAGCAGCGTAGGAAAGGGGGCTGGAAACACCATATATTTT.

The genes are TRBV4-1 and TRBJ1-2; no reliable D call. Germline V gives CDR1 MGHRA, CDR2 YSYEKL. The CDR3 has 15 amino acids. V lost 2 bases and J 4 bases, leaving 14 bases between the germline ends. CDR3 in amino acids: CASSQSPEVGYGYTF. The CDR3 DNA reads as TGCGCCAGCAGCCAATCTCCGGAGGTAGGCTATGGCTACACCTTC.

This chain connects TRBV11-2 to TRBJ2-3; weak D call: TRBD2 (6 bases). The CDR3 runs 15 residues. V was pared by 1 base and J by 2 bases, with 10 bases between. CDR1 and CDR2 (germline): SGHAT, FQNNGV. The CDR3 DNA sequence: TGTGCCAGCAGCTTAGTGGCGGGGTCCACAGATACGCAGTATTTT. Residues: CASSLVAGSTDTQYF.